This paragraph reports one T cell receptor (beta chain). TCRdb fed the PCR reads into MiXCR, producing one record per CDR3 protein. The sample includes about 12,000 distinct CDR3 sequences, about 60% of them seen just once. The data stem from a study of tumor-infiltrating lymphocytes in oesophageal squamous cell carcinoma. The CDR3 has 14 amino acids. The sequencing sample was made of esophageal tumor tissue. The TCR sequence derives from a female donor with esophageal squamous cell carcinoma. The genes are TRBV12-3 or TRBV12-4 and TRBJ2-1; TRBD2 is a possible D gene (5 bases). The J call could be wrong; TRBJ2-5 is a better fit for the DNA end. The CDR3 bases are TGTGCCAGCAGTTTCGGGGATAAACAAGAGACCCAGTACTTC. As protein: CASSFGDKQETQYF.